This TCR beta chain was found in a study of CD8+CD57+ T cells in acquired aplastic anemia. The CDR3 spans 11 residues. CDR1 SEHNR and CDR2 FQNEAQ come from the germline V gene (reference sequence). Trimming cost V 4 bases and J 9 bases, with 10 bases left between them. The template for TCR beta VDJ and CDR3 sequence profiling was genomic DNA. Each CDR3 protein gets one entry after TCRdb re-called the reads with MiXCR. Altogether about 190,000 distinct CDR3 sequences are present, less than 60% being singletons, with the ten largest covering around 8.8%. The sample holds many counts of this clonotype. It was patients with CD8+CD57+ cell expansion by flow cytometry who were chosen for sequencing.

This chain connects TRBV7-9 to TRBJ2-7; no clear D gene. This clonotype was obtained from a human donor with aplastic anemia. Source material: sorted CD4+, CD8+, or CD8+CD57+ T cells (not recorded which) from PBMCs. The CDR3 region is CASSSPWGQYF. CDR3 in DNA: TGTGCCAGCAGCTCTCCGTGGGGGCAGTACTTC.